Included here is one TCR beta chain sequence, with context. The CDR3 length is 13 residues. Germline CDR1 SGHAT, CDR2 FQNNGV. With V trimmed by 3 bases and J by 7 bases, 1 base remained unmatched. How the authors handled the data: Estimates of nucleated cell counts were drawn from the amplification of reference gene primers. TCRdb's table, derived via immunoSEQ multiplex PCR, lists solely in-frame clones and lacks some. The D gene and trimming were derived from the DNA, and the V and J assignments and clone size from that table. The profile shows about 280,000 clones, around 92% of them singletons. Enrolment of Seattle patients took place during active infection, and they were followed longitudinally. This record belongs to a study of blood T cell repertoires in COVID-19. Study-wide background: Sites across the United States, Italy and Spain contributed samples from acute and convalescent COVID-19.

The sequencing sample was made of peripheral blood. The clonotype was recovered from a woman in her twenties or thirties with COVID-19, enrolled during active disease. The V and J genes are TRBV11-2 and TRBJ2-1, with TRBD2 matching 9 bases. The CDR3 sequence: CASSLGLANEQFF. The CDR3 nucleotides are TGTGCCAGCAGCTTGGGACTAGCAAATGAGCAGTTCTTC.